This T cell receptor (beta chain) was identified in a study of blood T cell repertoires in COVID-19. This table comes from immunoSEQ multiplex PCR, and its TCRdb copy is limited to in-frame clones, with some not included. The repertoire holds roughly 140,000 clones, with more than 70% as singletons. This CDR3 comprises 14 residues. In germline, CDR1 is SEHNR, CDR2 FQNEAQ (reference sequence). The V end lost 2 bases, the J end lost 4 bases, and 11 bases lay between the germline ends. The specimen sequenced was peripheral blood. The chain recombines TRBV7-9 with TRBJ2-5; D is possibly TRBD2 (5 bases). The source is a human donor in a cohort sampled during active COVID-19. The CDR3 spells CASSLLLESETQYF. CDR3 sequence (DNA): TGTGCCAGCAGCTTATTACTAGAATCAGAGACCCAGTACTTC. Full variable domain (remainder filled in from reference TRBV7-9 and TRBJ2-5): DTGVSQNPRHKITKRGQNVTFRCDPISEHNRLYWYRQTLGQGPEFLTYFQNEAQLEKSRLLSDRFSAERPKGSFSTLEIQRTEQGDSAMYLCASSLLLESETQYFGPGTRLLVL.